The clone carrying this T cell receptor beta chain has more than one count but fewer than ten. Its cognate antigen is unknown. Some clones are missing from TCRdb's copy, which holds only in-frame ones; the method was immunoSEQ multiplex PCR. The sample consists of about 100,000 clones, approximately 90% of them appearing once. The sample originates from a study of T cell responses to AZD1222 COVID-19 vaccine. Study results and caveats: Most donors were white British and more were female, and clonal diversity was possibly underestimated.

CDR1 SGHRS and CDR2 YFSETQ come from the germline V gene. V lost 4 bases and J 3 bases, leaving 13 bases between the germline ends. There are 14 residues in the CDR3. The TCR originated in an adult in good health. The chain employs TRBV5-1 and TRBJ1-1, with D possibly matching TRBD1 (5 bases). The sample consisted of peripheral blood, taken on day 0 of AZD1222 vaccination. The DNA for the CDR3 is TGCGCCAGCAGCCTGACAGTAGGGCACACTGAAGCTTTCTTT. It is translated as CASSLTVGHTEAFF. Using reference TRBV5-1 and TRBJ1-1 for the parts outside the CDR3, the full variable domain is KAGVTQTPRYLIKTRGQQVTLSCSPISGHRSVSWYQQTPGQGLQFLFEYFSETQRNKGNFPGRFSGRQFSNSRSEMNVSTLELGDSALYLCASSLTVGHTEAFFGQGTRLTVV.